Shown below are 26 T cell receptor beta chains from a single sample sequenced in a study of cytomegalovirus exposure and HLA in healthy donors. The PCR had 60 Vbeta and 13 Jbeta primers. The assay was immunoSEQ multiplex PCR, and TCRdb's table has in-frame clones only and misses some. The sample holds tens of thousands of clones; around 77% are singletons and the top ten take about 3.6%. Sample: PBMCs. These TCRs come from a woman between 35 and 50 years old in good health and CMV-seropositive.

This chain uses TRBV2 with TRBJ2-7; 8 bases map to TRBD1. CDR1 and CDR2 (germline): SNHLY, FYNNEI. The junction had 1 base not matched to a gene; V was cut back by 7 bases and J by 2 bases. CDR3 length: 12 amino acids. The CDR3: CASKGQAYEQYF. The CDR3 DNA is TGTGCCAGCAAGGGACAGGCCTACGAGCAGTACTTC.

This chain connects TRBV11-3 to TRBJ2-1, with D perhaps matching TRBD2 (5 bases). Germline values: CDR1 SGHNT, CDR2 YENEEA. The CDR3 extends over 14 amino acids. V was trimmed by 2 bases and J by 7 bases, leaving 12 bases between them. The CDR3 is CASSLRGSSNEQFF. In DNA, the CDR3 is TGTGCCAGCAGCTTACGGGGAAGTTCAAATGAGCAGTTCTTC.

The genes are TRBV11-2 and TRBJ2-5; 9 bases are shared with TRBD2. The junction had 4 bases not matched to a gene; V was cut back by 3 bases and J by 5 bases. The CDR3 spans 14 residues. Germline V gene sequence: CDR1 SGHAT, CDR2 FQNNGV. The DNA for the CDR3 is TGTGCCAGCAGCTTCGGCGGGGGGGCGGAGACCCAGTACTTC. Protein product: CASSFGGGAETQYF.

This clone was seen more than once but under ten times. In DNA form, the CDR3 reads TGTGCCAGCAGTTTATGGGCAGGGGGGCGGGGAGCTAACTATGGCTACACCTTC. Protein sequence: CASSLWAGGRGANYGYTF. This rearrangement joins TRBV27 to TRBJ1-2; 7 nucleotides match TRBD1. The junction had 11 bases not matched to a gene; V was cut back by 1 base and J by 0 bases. Germline V gene sequence: CDR1 MNHEY, CDR2 SMNVEV (reference sequence). The CDR3 totals 18 residues.

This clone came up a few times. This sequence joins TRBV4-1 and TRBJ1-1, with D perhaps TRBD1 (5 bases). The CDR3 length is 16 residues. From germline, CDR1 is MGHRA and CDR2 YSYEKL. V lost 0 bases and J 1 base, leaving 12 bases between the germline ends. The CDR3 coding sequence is TGCGCCAGCAGCCAAGATAGGGGCGGCCAGAACACTGAAGCTTTCTTT. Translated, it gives CASSQDRGGQNTEAFF.

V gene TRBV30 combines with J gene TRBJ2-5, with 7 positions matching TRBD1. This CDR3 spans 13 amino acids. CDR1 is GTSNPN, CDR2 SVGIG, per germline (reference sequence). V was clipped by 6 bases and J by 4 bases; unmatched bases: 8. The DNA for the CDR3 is TGTGCCTGCCACCTGACAGGGCCAGAGACCCAGTACTTC. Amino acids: CACHLTGPETQYF.

This CDR3 reads CASSLRPGDTQYF. The CDR3 DNA is TGTGCCAGCAGCTTACGTCCGGGAGATACGCAGTATTTT. The rearrangement links TRBV7-9 to TRBJ2-3; D is ambiguous. Germline CDR1 is SEHNR and CDR2 is FQNEAQ (reference sequence). The V end lost 2 bases, the J end lost 5 bases, and 8 bases lay between the germline ends. The CDR3 sequence is 13 residues long.

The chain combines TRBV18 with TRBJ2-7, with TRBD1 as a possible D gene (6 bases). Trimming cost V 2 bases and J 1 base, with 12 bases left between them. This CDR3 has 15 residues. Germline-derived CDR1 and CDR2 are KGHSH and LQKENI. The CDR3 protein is CASSPGTTTSYEQYF. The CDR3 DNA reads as TGTGCCAGCTCACCAGGGACAACAACTTCCTACGAGCAGTACTTC.

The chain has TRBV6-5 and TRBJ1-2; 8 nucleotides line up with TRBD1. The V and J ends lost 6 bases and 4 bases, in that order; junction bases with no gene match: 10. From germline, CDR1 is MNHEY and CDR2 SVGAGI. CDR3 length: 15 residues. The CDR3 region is CASRAGQGGFYGYTF. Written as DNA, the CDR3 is TGTGCCAGCAGGGCCGGACAGGGAGGATTCTATGGCTACACCTTC.

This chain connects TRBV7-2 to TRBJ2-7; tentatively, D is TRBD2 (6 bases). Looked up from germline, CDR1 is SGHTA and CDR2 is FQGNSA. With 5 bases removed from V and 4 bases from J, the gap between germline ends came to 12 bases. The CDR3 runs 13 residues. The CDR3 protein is CASSTRRGYEQYF. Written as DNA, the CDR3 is TGTGCCAGCAGCACAAGGAGGGGATACGAGCAGTACTTC.

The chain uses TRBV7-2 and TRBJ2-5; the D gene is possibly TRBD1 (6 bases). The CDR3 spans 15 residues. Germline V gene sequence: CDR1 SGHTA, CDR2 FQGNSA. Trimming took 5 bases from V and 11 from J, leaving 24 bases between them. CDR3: CASSVQGRLGWEQYF. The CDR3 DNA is TGTGCCAGCAGCGTACAGGGCCGTCTAGGTTGGGAGCAGTACTTC. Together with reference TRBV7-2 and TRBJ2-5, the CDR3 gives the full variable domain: GAGVSQSPSNKVTEKGKDVELRCDPISGHTALYWYRQSLGQGLEFLIYFQGNSAPDKSGLPSDRFSAERTGGSVSTLTIQRTQQEDSAVYLCASSVQGRLGWEQYFGPGTRLLVL.

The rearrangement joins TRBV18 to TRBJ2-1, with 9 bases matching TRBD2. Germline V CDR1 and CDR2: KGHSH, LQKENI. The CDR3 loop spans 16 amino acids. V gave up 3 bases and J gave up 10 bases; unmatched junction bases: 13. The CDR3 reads CASSPPGAGGRVEQFF. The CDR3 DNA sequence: TGTGCCAGCTCACCCCCCGGGGCGGGGGGGCGAGTAGAGCAGTTCTTC.

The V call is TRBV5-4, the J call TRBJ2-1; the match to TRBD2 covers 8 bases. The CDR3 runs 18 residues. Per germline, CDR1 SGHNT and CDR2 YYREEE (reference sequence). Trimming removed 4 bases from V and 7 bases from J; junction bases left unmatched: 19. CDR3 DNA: TGTGCCAGCAGCGACCGACCCCTATTCGGGGGGGCGTTGAATGAGCAGTTCTTC. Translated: CASSDRPLFGGALNEQFF.

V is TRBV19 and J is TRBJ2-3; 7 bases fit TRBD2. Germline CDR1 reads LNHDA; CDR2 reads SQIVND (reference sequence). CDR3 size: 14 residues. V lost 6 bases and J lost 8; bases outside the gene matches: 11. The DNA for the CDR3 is TGTGCCAGTAGCGGGCAGCGGGGACCGGGTACGCAGTATTTT. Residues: CASSGQRGPGTQYF.

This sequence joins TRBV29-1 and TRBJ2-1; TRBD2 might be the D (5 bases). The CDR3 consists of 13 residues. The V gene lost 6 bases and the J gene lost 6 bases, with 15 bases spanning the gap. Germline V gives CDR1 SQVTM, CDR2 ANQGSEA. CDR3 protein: CSVQVPGINEQFF. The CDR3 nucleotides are TGCAGCGTGCAAGTACCGGGGATCAATGAGCAGTTCTTC.

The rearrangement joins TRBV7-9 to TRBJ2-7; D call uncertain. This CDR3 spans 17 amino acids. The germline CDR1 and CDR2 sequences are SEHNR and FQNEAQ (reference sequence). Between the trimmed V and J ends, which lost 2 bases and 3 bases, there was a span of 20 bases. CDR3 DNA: TGTGCCAGCAGCTTAAAAGGAGAATCTTGGTCGGGCTACGAGCAGTACTTC. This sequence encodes CASSLKGESWSGYEQYF.

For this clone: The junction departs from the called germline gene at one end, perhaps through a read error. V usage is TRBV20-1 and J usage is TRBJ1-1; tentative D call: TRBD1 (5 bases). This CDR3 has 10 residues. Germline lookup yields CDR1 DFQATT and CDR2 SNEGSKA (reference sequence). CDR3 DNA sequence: TGCAGTGCTAGTCAGGGAGGGACGATCTTT. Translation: CSASQGGTIF.

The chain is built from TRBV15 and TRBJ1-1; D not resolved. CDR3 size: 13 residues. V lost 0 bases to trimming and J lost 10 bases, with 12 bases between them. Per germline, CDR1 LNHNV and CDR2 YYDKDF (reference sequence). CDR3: CATSRDSAVRAFF. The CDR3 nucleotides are TGTGCCACCAGCAGAGATTCTGCAGTCCGAGCTTTCTTT.

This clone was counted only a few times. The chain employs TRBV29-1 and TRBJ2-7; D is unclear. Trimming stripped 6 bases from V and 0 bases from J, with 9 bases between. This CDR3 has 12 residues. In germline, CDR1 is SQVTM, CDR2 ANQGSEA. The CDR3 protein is CSVRRSSYEQYF. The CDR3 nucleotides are TGCAGCGTACGGCGGAGCTCCTACGAGCAGTACTTC.

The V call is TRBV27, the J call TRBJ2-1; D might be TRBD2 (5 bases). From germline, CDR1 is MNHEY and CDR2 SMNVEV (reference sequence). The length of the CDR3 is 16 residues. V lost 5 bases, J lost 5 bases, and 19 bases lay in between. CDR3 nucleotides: TGTGCCAGCAGTGACCGCCGAGGGCGAATGCACAATGAGCAGTTCTTC. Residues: CASSDRRGRMHNEQFF.

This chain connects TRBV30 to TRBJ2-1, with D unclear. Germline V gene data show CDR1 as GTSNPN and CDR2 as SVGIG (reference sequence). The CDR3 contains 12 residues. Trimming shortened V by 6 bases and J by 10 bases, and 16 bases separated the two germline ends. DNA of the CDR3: TGTGCCTGCCAGGATTTCTCGGTCGAGCAGTTCTTC. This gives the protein CACQDFSVEQFF.

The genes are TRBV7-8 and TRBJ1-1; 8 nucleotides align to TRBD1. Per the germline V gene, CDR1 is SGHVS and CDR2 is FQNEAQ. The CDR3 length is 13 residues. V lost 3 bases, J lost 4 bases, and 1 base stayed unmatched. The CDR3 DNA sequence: TGTGCCAGCAGCTTTACAGGGGGCACTGAAGCTTTCTTT. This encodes CASSFTGGTEAFF.

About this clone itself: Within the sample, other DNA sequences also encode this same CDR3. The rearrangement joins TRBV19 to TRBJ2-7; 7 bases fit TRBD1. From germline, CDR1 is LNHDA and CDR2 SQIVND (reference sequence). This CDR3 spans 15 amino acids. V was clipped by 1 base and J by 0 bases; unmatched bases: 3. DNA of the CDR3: TGTGCCAGTAGTATAGGAGGGGGCTCCTCCTACGAGCAGTACTTC. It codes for CASSIGGGSSYEQYF.

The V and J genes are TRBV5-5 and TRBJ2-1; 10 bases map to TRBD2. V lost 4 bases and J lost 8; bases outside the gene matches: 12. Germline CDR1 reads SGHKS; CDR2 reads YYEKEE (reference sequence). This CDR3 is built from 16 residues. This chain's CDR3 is CASSPGLAMGSDEQFF. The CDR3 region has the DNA TGTGCCAGCAGCCCGGGACTAGCGATGGGGTCGGATGAGCAGTTCTTC.

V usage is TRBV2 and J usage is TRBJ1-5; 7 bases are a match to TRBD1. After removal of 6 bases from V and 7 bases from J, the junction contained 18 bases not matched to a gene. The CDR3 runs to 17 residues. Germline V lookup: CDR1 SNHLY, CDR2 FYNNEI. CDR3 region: CASRGFSRTGGSQPQHF. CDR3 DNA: TGTGCCAGCAGGGGGTTTTCAAGGACAGGAGGTAGCCAGCCCCAGCATTTT.

CDR3 in DNA: TGTGCCAGTAGTACTGAGACAGGGAAGCATGGCTACACCTTC. This codes for CASSTETGKHGYTF. The rearrangement links TRBV19 to TRBJ1-2; TRBD1 matches at 7 bases. V lost 4 bases, J lost 6 bases, and 8 bases stayed unmatched. CDR1 LNHDA and CDR2 SQIVND come from the germline V gene (reference sequence). CDR3 length: 14 residues.